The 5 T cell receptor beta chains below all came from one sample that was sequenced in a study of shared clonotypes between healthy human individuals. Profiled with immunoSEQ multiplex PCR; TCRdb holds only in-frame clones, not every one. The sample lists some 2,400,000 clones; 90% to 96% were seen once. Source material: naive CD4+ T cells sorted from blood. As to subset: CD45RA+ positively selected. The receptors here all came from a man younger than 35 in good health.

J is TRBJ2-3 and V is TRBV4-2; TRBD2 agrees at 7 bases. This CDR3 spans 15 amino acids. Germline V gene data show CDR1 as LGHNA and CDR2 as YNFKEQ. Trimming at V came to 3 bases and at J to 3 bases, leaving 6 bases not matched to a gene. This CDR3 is CASSHRPGGTDTQYF. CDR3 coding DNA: TGTGCCAGCAGCCACCGCCCGGGGGGAACAGATACGCAGTATTTT.

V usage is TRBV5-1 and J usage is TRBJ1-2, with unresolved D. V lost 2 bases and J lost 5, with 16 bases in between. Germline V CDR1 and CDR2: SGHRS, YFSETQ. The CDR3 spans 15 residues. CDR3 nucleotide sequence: TGCGCCAGCAGCTTACCCTCCAAGGGCGGGTATGGCTACACCTTC. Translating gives CASSLPSKGGYGYTF.

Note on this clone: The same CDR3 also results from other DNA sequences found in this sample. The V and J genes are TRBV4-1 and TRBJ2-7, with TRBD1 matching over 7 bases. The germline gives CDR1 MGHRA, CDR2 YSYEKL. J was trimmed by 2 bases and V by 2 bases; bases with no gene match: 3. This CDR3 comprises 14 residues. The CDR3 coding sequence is TGCGCCAGCAGCCAACCAGGGGGAACCTACGAGCAGTACTTC. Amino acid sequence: CASSQPGGTYEQYF.

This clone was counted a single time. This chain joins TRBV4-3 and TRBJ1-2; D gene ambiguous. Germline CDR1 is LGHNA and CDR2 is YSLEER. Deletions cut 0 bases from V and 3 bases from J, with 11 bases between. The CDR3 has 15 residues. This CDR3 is CASSQDLAGYYGYTF. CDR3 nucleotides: TGCGCCAGCAGCCAAGATCTTGCGGGATACTATGGCTACACCTTC.

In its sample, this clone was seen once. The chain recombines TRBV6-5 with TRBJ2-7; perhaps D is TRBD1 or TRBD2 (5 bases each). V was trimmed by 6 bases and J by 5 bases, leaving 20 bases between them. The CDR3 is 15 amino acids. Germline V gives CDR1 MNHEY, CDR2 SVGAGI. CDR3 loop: CASRYRDGGRDEQYF. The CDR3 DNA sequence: TGTGCCAGCAGGTACCGGGACGGTGGTCGCGACGAGCAGTACTTC.